This T cell receptor (beta chain) was sequenced during a study of post-analysis software for immune sequencing data (dated by TCRdb to the mid-2010s). With regard to the full study: Disease courses on record covered relapsing-remitting, secondary progressive and progressive-relapsing multiple sclerosis, though some patients had no subtype annotation. The patient repertoires were set against eleven to twelve previously published healthy control repertoires from donors whose ages ranged from roughly 6 to 25 years. A subset of samples was prepared in parallel using single-end sample barcoding, then pooled and co-amplified after Illumina adapter ligation.

Overall study outcomes, separate from this receptor: The control group was slightly older than the multiple sclerosis patient group. Roughly 5 TRBV segments, including TRBV5-6, TRBV5-1 and TRBV20-1, were significantly more frequent in patients than controls. Normalized Chao1 diversity was significantly lower in multiple sclerosis patients than controls, suggesting substantial peripheral T-cell clonal expansion. Strong co-clustering of samples prepared in the same batch was shown by direct clustering with F measure, prompting a batch-effect correction.

To demonstrate the VDJtools post-analysis software, TCR beta repertoires were profiled from the peripheral blood of more than ten young patients with multiple sclerosis. The multiple sclerosis patients were children and adolescents ranging in age from 6 to 15 years. The protocol used for the library was PCR. The instrument was an Illumina HiSeq 2500. Unique molecular identifiers were incorporated into TCR beta cDNA libraries to reduce PCR and sequencing biases. Approximately 500,000 cDNA molecules were obtained per 1 to 10 million input T cells, so each molecule approximated one T cell. The same protocol used for the earlier healthy control dataset was applied to prepare and sequence the patient libraries. Samples belonging to the same batch were prepared together, multiplexed and sequenced on a shared HiSeq lane. The paper's processing steps were these. Raw barcoded reads were processed with MIGEC, discarding single-read molecular identifier groups before consensus assembly and CDR3 extraction. VDJtools was used for post-analysis of the clonotype tables, with diversity normalized by down-sampling every dataset to the smallest sample size. Repertoire overlap clustering matched CDR3 amino acid but not nucleotide sequences to correct batch-related cross-sample contamination. Using fastp at Q25 and MiXCR, TCRdb reprocessed the public reads and kept productive beta chains. Rows with a matching CDR3 protein are joined into one entry that keeps the most common DNA and genes. These V and J calls originate from TCRdb's pipeline instead of the authors' own analysis. In all, the sample holds approximately 400,000 distinct CDR3 sequences, and roughly 38% of those were seen once. The ten largest clones add up to around 15% of the sample.

This clonotype was detected a few times. The clone's antigen remains unknown. Base-call qualities are not available, and no considerably larger clone is one nucleotide away. Trimmed from V: 6 bases; trimmed from J: 5 bases; junction bases lacking a gene match: 18. Including cysteine and phenylalanine, the CDR3 has 18 amino acids. The retained sequence is limited to the CDR3, 54 bases, with the frame set at the first base. CDR1 MNHEY and CDR2 SVGEGT were looked up in the germline V gene. The sample comprised blood. This sequence originates from a girl aged 5 to 17 with multiple sclerosis. The chain is assembled from TRBV6-2 or TRBV6-3 and TRBJ2-5, with 10 bases matching TRBD1. The DNA sequence is as follows: TGTGCCAGCAGCCCGGGACAGGGGCTACTCTTCAAGGGGGAGACCCAGTACTTC. It specifies CASSPGQGLLFKGETQYF.